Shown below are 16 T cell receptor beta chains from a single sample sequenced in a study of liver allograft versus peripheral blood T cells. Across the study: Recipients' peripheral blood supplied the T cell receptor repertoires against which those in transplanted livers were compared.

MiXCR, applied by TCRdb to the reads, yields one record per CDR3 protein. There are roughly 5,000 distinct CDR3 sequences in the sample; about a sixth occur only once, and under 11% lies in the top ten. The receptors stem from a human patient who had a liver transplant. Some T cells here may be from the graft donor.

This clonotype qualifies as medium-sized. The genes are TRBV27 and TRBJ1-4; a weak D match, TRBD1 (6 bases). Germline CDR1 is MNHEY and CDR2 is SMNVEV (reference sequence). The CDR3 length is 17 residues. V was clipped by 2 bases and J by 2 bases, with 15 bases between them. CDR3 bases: TGTGCCAGCAGTTTAACAGGGAGGAGATGGACTAATGAAAAACTGTTTTTT. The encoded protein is CASSLTGRRWTNEKLFF.

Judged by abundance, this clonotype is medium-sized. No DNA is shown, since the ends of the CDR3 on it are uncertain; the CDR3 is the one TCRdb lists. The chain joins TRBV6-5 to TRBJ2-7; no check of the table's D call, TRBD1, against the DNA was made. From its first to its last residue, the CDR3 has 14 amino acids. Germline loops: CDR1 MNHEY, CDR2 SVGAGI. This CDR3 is CASSTSTEPYEQYF.

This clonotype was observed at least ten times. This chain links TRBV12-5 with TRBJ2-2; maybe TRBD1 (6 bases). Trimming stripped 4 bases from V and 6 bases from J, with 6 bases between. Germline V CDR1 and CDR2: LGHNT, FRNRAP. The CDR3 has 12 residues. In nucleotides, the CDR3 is TGTGCTAGTGGTTACAGGGCCGGGGAGCTGTTTTTT. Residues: CASGYRAGELFF.

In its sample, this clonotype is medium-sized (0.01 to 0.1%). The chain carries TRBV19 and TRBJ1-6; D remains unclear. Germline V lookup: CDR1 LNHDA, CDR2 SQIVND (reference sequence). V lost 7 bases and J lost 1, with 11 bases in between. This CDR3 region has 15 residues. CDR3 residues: CASKGRRSYNSPLHF. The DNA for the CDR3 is TGTGCCAGTAAGGGCAGAAGGTCCTATAATTCACCCCTCCACTTT.

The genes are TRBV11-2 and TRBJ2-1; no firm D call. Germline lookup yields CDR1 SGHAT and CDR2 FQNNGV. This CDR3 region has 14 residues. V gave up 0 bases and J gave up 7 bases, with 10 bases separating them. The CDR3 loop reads CASSLDGIRNEQFF. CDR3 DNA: TGTGCCAGCAGCTTAGACGGAATCAGAAATGAGCAGTTCTTC.

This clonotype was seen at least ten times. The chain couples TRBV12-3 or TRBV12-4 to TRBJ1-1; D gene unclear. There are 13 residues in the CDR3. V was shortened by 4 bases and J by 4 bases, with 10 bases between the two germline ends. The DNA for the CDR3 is TGTGCCAGCAGTTGGCAAGAGACCACTGAAGCTTTCTTT. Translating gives CASSWQETTEAFF.

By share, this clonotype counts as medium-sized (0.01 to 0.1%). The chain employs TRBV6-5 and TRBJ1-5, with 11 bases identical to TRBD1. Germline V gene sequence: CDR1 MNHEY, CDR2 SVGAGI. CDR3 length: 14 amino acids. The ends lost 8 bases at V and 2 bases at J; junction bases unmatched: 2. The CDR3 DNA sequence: TGTGCCAGCGGGACAGGGGGAGGCAATCAGCCCCAGCATTTT. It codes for CASGTGGGNQPQHF.

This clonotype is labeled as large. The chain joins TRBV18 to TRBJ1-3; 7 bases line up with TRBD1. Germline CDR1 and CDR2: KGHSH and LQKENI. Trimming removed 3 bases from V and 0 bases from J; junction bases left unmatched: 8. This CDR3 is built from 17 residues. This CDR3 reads CASSPTGTANSGNTIYF. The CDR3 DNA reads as TGTGCCAGCTCACCGACCGGGACAGCCAACTCTGGAAACACCATATATTTT.

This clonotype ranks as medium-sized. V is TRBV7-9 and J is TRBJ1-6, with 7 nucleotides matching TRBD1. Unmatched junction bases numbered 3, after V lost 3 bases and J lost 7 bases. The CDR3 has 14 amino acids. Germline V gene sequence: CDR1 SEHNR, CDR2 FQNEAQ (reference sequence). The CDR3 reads CASSFDRENSPLHF. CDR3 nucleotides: TGTGCCAGCAGCTTTGACAGGGAGAATTCACCCCTCCACTTT.

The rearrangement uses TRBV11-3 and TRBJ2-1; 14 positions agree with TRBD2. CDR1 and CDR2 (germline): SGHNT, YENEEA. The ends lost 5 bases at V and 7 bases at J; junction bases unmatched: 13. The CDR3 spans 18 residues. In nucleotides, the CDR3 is TGTGCCAGCAGCCCGTGGGGGACCGGGACTAGCGGGAGTAATGAGCAGTTCTTC. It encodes CASSPWGTGTSGSNEQFF.

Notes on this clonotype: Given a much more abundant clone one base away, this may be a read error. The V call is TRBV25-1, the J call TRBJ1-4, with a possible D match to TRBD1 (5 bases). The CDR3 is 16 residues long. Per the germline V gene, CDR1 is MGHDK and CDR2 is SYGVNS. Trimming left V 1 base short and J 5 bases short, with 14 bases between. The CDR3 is CASSESAGGWNEKLFF. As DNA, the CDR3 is TGTGCCAGCAGTGAATCGGCGGGGGGATGGAATGAAAAACTGTTTTTT.

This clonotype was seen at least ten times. CDR3 bases: TGTGCCAGCAGCTTCGGTCCCGGCCCTAACTATGGCTACACCTTC. Protein product: CASSFGPGPNYGYTF. This chain joins TRBV11-2 and TRBJ1-2; D remains unclear. The germline V gene has CDR1 SGHAT and CDR2 FQNNGV. With 3 bases removed from V and 0 bases from J, the gap between germline ends came to 11 bases. The CDR3 extends over 15 amino acids.

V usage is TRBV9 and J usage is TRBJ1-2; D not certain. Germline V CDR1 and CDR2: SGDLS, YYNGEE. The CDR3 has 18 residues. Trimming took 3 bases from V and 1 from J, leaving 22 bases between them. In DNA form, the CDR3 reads TGTGCCAGCAGCGCCACCCCGGCTAACAGCTCCGATAACTATGGCTACACCTTC. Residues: CASSATPANSSDNYGYTF.

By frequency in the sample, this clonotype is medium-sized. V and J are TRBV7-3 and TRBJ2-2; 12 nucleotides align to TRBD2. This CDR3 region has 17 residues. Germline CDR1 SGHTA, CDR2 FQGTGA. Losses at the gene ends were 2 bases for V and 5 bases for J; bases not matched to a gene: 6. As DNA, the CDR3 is TGTGCCAGCAGCTTATGGTCTGGGACTAGCGGGACCGGGGAGCTGTTTTTT. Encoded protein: CASSLWSGTSGTGELFF.

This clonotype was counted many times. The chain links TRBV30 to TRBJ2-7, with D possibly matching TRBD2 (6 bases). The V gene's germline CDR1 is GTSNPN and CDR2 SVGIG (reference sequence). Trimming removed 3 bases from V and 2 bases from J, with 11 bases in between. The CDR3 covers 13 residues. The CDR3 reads CAWSLGGTYEQYF. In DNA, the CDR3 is TGTGCCTGGAGCCTGGGGGGAACCTACGAGCAGTACTTC. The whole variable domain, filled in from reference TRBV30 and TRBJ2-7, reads SQTIHQWPATLVQPVGSPLSLECTVEGTSNPNLYWYRQAAGRGLQLLFYSVGIGQISSEVPQNLSASRPQDRQFILSSKKLLLSDSGFYLCAWSLGGTYEQYFGPGTRLTVT.

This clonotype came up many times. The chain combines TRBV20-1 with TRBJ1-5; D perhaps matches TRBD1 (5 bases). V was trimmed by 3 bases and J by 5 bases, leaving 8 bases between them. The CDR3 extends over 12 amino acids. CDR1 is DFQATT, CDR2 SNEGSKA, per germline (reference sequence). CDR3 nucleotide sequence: TGCAGTGCTAGGACGGGGGATCAGCCCCAGCATTTT. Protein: CSARTGDQPQHF.